A single sample is the source of the 16 T cell receptor beta chains below, sequenced in a study of cytomegalovirus exposure and HLA in healthy donors. Assay used: immunoSEQ multiplex PCR; TCRdb lists only in-frame clones, some missing. This table has around 91,000 clones, 80% to 95% appearing once. Sequencing was carried out using PBMCs. The source of these receptors is a woman under 40 in good health and CMV-seropositive.

The V and J genes are TRBV5-1 and TRBJ2-1, with 9 bases matching TRBD1. J lost 9 bases, V lost 4 bases, and 8 bases had no gene match. Germline V lookup: CDR1 SGHRS, CDR2 YFSETQ. This CDR3 comprises 14 residues. Written as DNA, the CDR3 is TGCGCCAGCAGCCCGGGACAGGGAGTCGGTGAGCAGTTCTTC. Translating gives CASSPGQGVGEQFF.

The chain joins TRBV28 to TRBJ2-5; 8 positions match TRBD1. V lost 4 bases to trimming and J lost 5 bases; unmatched junction nucleotides: 12. The CDR3 spans 16 residues. CDR1 and CDR2 (germline): MDHEN, SYDVKM. The CDR3 is CASSSIGQGRGETQYF. CDR3 bases: TGTGCCAGCAGTTCAATAGGACAGGGACGAGGGGAGACCCAGTACTTC.

The chain is built from TRBV9 and TRBJ2-5; possible D gene TRBD1, 6 bases. CDR3 length: 15 residues. Germline V lookup: CDR1 SGDLS, CDR2 YYNGEE. The germline V and J ends were trimmed by 0 bases and 1 base, with 10 bases remaining between them. CDR3 DNA sequence: TGTGCCAGCAGCGTAGGGAACAGGGCCCAAGAGACCCAGTACTTC. Its translation is CASSVGNRAQETQYF.

The gene calls are TRBV7-8 and TRBJ2-1, with D perhaps matching TRBD1 (6 bases). This CDR3 is 15 amino acids long. CDR1 SGHVS and CDR2 FQNEAQ come from the germline V gene. Trimming removed 5 bases from V and 3 bases from J, with 14 bases in between. The DNA of the CDR3 is TGTGCCAGCAGCCACCGCAGGGACATCTACAATGAGCAGTTCTTC. Protein sequence: CASSHRRDIYNEQFF.

This chain uses TRBV30 with TRBJ1-4; maybe TRBD1 (6 bases). The germline V gene encodes CDR1 GTSNPN and CDR2 SVGIG (reference sequence). The CDR3 loop spans 13 amino acids. V was shortened by 2 bases and J by 6 bases, with 10 bases between the two germline ends. CDR3 DNA sequence: TGTGCCTGGAGTAGACAGGCCCATGAAAAACTGTTTTTT. Translation: CAWSRQAHEKLFF.

The CDR3 loop is CASGGGETQYF. CDR3 bases: TGCGCCAGCGGCGGAGGGGAGACCCAGTACTTC. The rearrangement uses TRBV10-2 and TRBJ2-5, with D tentatively TRBD2 (6 bases). V shed 8 bases and J shed 5 bases, with 9 bases lying between them. CDR1 is WSHSY and CDR2 is SAAADI in the germline V gene. The CDR3 has 11 amino acids.

The CDR3 loop is CASTYSTEKLFF. The CDR3 DNA follows: TGTGCCAGCACCTACAGTACAGAAAAACTGTTTTTT. The chain joins TRBV7-9 to TRBJ1-4, with no clear D. Trimming stripped 7 bases from V and 8 bases from J, with 11 bases between. CDR3 length: 12 residues. Germline CDR1 SEHNR, CDR2 FQNEAQ (reference sequence).

The V gene is TRBV28, the J gene TRBJ2-1; TRBD2 matches at 7 bases. Germline V gives CDR1 MDHEN, CDR2 SYDVKM. The CDR3 spans 15 residues. J gave up 6 bases and V 2 bases, and 7 bases lay outside the gene matches. The CDR3 is CASSLLSAGVNEQFF. The CDR3 coding sequence is TGTGCCAGCAGTTTACTCTCGGCGGGAGTCAATGAGCAGTTCTTC.

The chain joins TRBV5-4 to TRBJ2-5; possibly TRBD2 for D (6 bases). The CDR3 contains 15 residues. CDR1 is SGHNT and CDR2 is YYREEE in the germline V gene (reference sequence). Trimming shortened V by 4 bases and J by 3 bases, and 16 bases separated the two germline ends. The DNA of the CDR3 is TGTGCCAGCAGCCAGGGACTGGCGAAAAAAGAGACCCAGTACTTC. Translation: CASSQGLAKKETQYF.

The chain links TRBV4-3 to TRBJ1-6; a weak D match, TRBD1 (5 bases). Looked up from germline, CDR1 is LGHNA and CDR2 is YSLEER. This CDR3 has 16 amino acids. V shed 0 bases and J shed 8 bases, with 14 bases lying between them. The CDR3 DNA reads TGCGCCAGCAGCCAAGAATTATCAGGGTTAGATTCACCCCTCCACTTT. Protein sequence: CASSQELSGLDSPLHF.

The V gene is TRBV7-7, the J gene TRBJ2-5; D not resolved. The CDR3 runs 15 residues. V was pared by 5 bases and J by 5 bases, with 18 bases between. From germline, CDR1 is SSHAT and CDR2 FNYEAQ (reference sequence). The CDR3 DNA follows: TGTGCCAGCAGCCCAGGTACAGTGCTCTTCGAGACCCAGTACTTC. Its protein product is CASSPGTVLFETQYF.

This chain links TRBV15 with TRBJ2-7; weak D call: TRBD1 (6 bases). The V gene's germline CDR1 is LNHNV and CDR2 YYDKDF (reference sequence). The CDR3 runs 14 residues. The V end was cut by 3 bases, the J end by 0 bases, with 9 bases between. The CDR3 DNA sequence: TGTGCCACCAGCAGGGGACACGACTCCTACGAGCAGTACTTC. Translation gives CATSRGHDSYEQYF.

This clone was observed once. V usage is TRBV29-1 and J usage is TRBJ2-1, with TRBD2 matching 13 bases. Germline-derived CDR1 and CDR2 are SQVTM and ANQGSEA. The CDR3 covers 14 residues. With V trimmed by 6 bases and J by 7 bases, 6 bases remained unmatched. The CDR3 DNA sequence: TGCAGCGTGGGACCGGGACTAGCGGGAAATGAGCAGTTCTTC. This translates into CSVGPGLAGNEQFF.

This chain uses TRBV6-5 with TRBJ2-7; no clear D gene. Trimming shortened V by 7 bases and J by 4 bases, and 8 bases separated the two germline ends. Per germline, CDR1 MNHEY and CDR2 SVGAGI. The CDR3 is 11 amino acids. CDR3 in amino acids: CASTSLYEQYF. DNA of the CDR3: TGTGCCAGCACCTCCTTATACGAGCAGTACTTC.

This chain connects TRBV6-5 to TRBJ2-5; 7 bases fit TRBD1. This CDR3 is 14 amino acids long. Germline CDR1 is MNHEY and CDR2 is SVGAGI. V dropped 5 bases and J dropped 2; count of bases not matched to a gene: 5. This CDR3 reads CASSHRQGQETQYF. The CDR3 DNA follows: TGTGCCAGCAGTCACCGACAGGGACAAGAGACCCAGTACTTC.

The chain uses TRBV23-1 and TRBJ2-7, with TRBD1 matching over 9 bases. TRBV23-1 is placed among ORFs of uncertain function. This CDR3 comprises 15 residues. Unmatched junction bases numbered 4, after V lost 2 bases and J lost 2 bases. This CDR3 is CASSQKDRGTYEQYF. CDR3 nucleotides: TGCGCCAGCAGTCAAAAGGACAGGGGCACCTACGAGCAGTACTTC.